This T cell receptor (beta chain) is drawn from a study of molecular identifiers for immune sequencing clone quantification. This clonotype was recorded at least ten times. CDR1 is MNHNY and CDR2 is SVGAGI in the germline V gene (reference sequence). V lost 5 bases, J lost 2 bases, and 17 bases lay in between. The CDR3 is 16 residues long. TCRdb re-derived calls from the PCR reads in MiXCR, one entry per CDR3 protein. The data show around 460,000 distinct CDR3 sequences, around 23% seen once. The chain recombines TRBV6-6 with TRBJ2-3; tentative D call: TRBD1 (6 bases). This sequence originates from a human donor in good health. Some libraries in this study had Jurkat cell RNA spiked in. The material sequenced was naive CD8+ T cells from blood, with Jurkat cell RNA spiked in. Subset reported: FACS-sorted CD8+CD4-CCR7+CD45RA+ naive T cells. CDR3 sequence (DNA): TGTGCCAGCAGTGCTACTGACAGGCCGGACACAGATACGCAGTATTTT. It yields the protein CASSATDRPDTDTQYF.